Listed below are T cell receptor beta chains from one sample, sequenced in a study of T cells in Graves' hyperthyroidism and ophthalmopathy. TCRdb reanalysed the multiplex PCR reads using MiXCR and keeps one entry per CDR3 protein. Of approximately 590,000 distinct CDR3 sequences in the sample, approximately 14% were seen once. Input material: blood. The receptors come from a woman in her 30s with Graves' hyperthyroidism. The CDR3 runs from the conserved cysteine through the conserved F or W. Some rows mark clone size as missing; the rest say once, few, many or name a class of expanded clone.

size	J	V	CDR3
many	TRBJ2-2	TRBV20-1	CSASGSGGTGELFF
NA	TRBJ1-6	TRBV29-1	CSVQAVLNSPLHF
few	TRBJ1-5	TRBV19	CASSIAGATQPQHF
many	TRBJ2-7	TRBV3-1	CASSQFSYEQYF
many	TRBJ2-7	TRBV12-3/TRBV12-4	CASSLGINYEQYF
NA	TRBJ2-7	TRBV6-1	CASKISGRGEQYF
many	TRBJ2-5	TRBV6-6	CASSYYRGATETQYF
few	TRBJ1-2	TRBV29-1	CSVGGQGAGYTF
NA	TRBJ2-7	TRBV29-1	CSVGRGSSYEQYF
many	TRBJ2-7	TRBV11-2	CASSLGAGTGAYEQYF
many	TRBJ1-1	TRBV28	CASRTEGNTEAFF